This TCR beta chain comes out of a study of blood T cell repertoires in COVID-19. About the research overall: The study drew acute and convalescent COVID-19 samples from the United States, Italy and Spain. Sample material is recorded as cDNA or gDNA derived from T cells, B-cell-depleted T cells, or PBMCs.

In the study's own analysis: Estimates of nucleated cell counts were drawn from the amplification of reference gene primers. The protocol was immunoSEQ multiplex PCR, while the TCRdb copy is restricted to in-frame clones and leaves out a portion. That table furnishes V, J and clone size, whereas the DNA furnished D and trimming. This table has 200,000 to 300,000 clones, approximately 80% appearing once. V shed 4 bases, J shed 7 bases, and the junction held 4 bases outside the gene matches. The CDR3 totals 15 residues. Looked up from germline, CDR1 is KGHDR and CDR2 is SFDVKD. This sequence joins TRBV24-1 and TRBJ1-5, with 12 positions matching TRBD1. The source is a woman in her sixties with active or convalescent COVID-19. The sample was peripheral blood. CDR3 coding DNA: TGTGCCACCAGTGAGGGGACAGGGGGCCGGCAGCCCCAGCATTTT. Translating gives CATSEGTGGRQPQHF.